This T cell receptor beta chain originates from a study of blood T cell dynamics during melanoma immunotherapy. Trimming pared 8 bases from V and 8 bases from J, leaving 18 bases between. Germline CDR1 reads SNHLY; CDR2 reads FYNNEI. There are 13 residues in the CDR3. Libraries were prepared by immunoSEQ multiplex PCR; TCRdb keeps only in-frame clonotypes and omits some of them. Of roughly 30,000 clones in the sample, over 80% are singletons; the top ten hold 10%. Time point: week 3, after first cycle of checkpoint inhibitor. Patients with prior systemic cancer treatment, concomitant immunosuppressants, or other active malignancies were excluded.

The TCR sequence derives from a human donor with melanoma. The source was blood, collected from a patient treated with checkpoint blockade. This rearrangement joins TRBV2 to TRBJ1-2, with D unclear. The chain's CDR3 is CASRNQPESGYTF. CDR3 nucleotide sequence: TGTGCCAGCCGGAATCAGCCGGAGAGCGGCTACACCTTC.